The 10 T cell receptor beta chains below were found in one sample sequenced in a study of blood T cells in healthy people across ages. A second PCR of roughly 7 to 11 cycles used a sample-barcoded 5' primer and a J-beta primer mix. MiXCR, run by TCRdb on the 5' RACE reads, gives a single entry per CDR3 protein. The sample lists 800,000 to 1,300,000 distinct CDR3 sequences; around 27% were seen once. The sample also formed part of further work on T cells of mothers and their children.

Sequenced input: blood. The receptors shown here come from a girl under 10 years old in good health.

This chain connects TRBV27 to TRBJ1-1, with 8 bases aligning to TRBD1. Looked up from germline, CDR1 is MNHEY and CDR2 is SMNVEV (reference sequence). J lost 3 bases, V lost 6 bases, and 6 bases had no gene match. The CDR3 consists of 14 residues. CDR3 amino acids: CASRVGQAHTEAFF. The CDR3, as DNA: TGTGCCAGCAGGGTGGGACAGGCGCACACTGAAGCTTTCTTT.

For this clonotype: The junction shows a germline mismatch at one end, possibly a read error. The genes are TRBV13 and TRBJ2-7, with a weak D call TRBD1 (5 bases). The CDR3 totals 13 residues. In germline, CDR1 is PRHDT, CDR2 FYEKMQ (reference sequence). The DNA for the CDR3 is TGTGCCAGCAAGAGACAGACCGCTTACGAGCAGTACTTT. Its translation: CASKRQTAYEQYF.

The chain links TRBV9 to TRBJ2-1; D gene ambiguous. Looked up from germline, CDR1 is SGDLS and CDR2 is YYNGEE. CDR3 length: 11 amino acids. With 7 bases removed from V and 5 bases from J, the gap between germline ends came to 7 bases. DNA of the CDR3: TGTGCCAGCGGACCCGACAATGAGCAGTTCTTC. Translated: CASGPDNEQFF.

This clonotype occurred a few times. The chain carries TRBV12-3 or TRBV12-4 and TRBJ2-1; 7 positions agree with TRBD1. V lost 6 bases to trimming and J lost 4 bases; unmatched junction nucleotides: 6. The CDR3 sequence is 14 residues long. CDR3 in DNA: TGTGCCAGCAGCGGGACAGATTCTTACAATGAGCAGTTCTTC. It encodes CASSGTDSYNEQFF.

This clonotype came up a few times. The chain uses TRBV29-1 and TRBJ2-3, with D possibly TRBD2 on 5 matching bases. Trimming removed 7 bases at V and 6 bases at J, with 17 bases between. There are 13 residues in the CDR3. Germline V gene sequence: CDR1 SQVTM, CDR2 ANQGSEA. The CDR3 nucleotides are TGCAGCGAGGGCGGACGGCGCGGGGATACGCAGTATTTT. Translating it yields CSEGGRRGDTQYF.

This chain uses TRBV29-1 with TRBJ2-5; D is possibly TRBD1 or TRBD2 (5 bases each). The CDR3 is 13 amino acids. Trimming took 6 bases from V and 5 from J, leaving 16 bases between them. The germline CDR1 and CDR2 sequences are SQVTM and ANQGSEA. This CDR3 is CSVVGERRETQYF. CDR3 DNA sequence: TGCAGCGTGGTGGGGGAAAGAAGGGAGACCCAGTACTTC.

The rearrangement uses TRBV5-1 and TRBJ1-2, with 7 bases lining up with TRBD1. The CDR3 has 15 residues. J was trimmed by 5 bases and V by 4 bases; bases with no gene match: 11. Germline V gene sequence: CDR1 SGHRS, CDR2 YFSETQ. The CDR3 DNA sequence: TGCGCCAGCAGCCTGGGGCACGGGACAGATTATGGCTACACCTTC. It specifies CASSLGHGTDYGYTF.

This clonotype was counted a few times. The rearrangement joins TRBV10-3 to TRBJ2-5, with a possible D match to TRBD2 (6 bases). The germline V gene has CDR1 ENHRY and CDR2 SYGVKD. V was clipped by 11 bases and J by 3 bases, with 16 bases between them. The CDR3 runs 13 residues. The CDR3 loop reads CASSQRVEETQYF. CDR3 DNA: TGTGCCTCGTCTCAGCGGGTAGAAGAGACCCAGTACTTC.

This clonotype was counted only a few times. The chain couples TRBV7-9 to TRBJ2-1, with 9 bases identical to TRBD2. V gave up 6 bases and J gave up 0 bases; unmatched junction bases: 15. The CDR3 consists of 19 residues. Germline V gene lookup returns CDR1 SEHNR and CDR2 FQNEAQ (reference sequence). In nucleotides, the CDR3 is TGTGCCAGCAGTCATGAGCCGGGACTAGCAGCCGCCTCCTACAATGAGCAGTTCTTC. Translated, it gives CASSHEPGLAAASYNEQFF.

The chain joins TRBV12-3 or TRBV12-4 to TRBJ1-5; the D is unclear. V lost 5 bases and J 1 base, leaving 12 bases between the germline ends. The CDR3 has 15 amino acids. CDR3 region: CASSRGSESNQPQHF. In DNA form, the CDR3 reads TGTGCCAGCAGTAGAGGTAGTGAGAGCAATCAGCCCCAGCATTTT.